The rows below give T cell receptor beta chains drawn from one sample of a study of blood T cell repertoires in COVID-19. Profiling relied on immunoSEQ multiplex PCR, and the TCRdb table lists in-frame clones only, not all of them. The data show about 180,000 clones, 86% seen once. Sequencing was carried out using peripheral blood. The receptors originated from a woman aged 25 to 39 with active or convalescent COVID-19. Both conserved end residues are part of each CDR3. A D gene is named only where the DNA matches it firmly. Rows give clone size only sometimes, using once, few, many, or a class for an expanded clone.

d_gene	j_gene	v_gene	len	abundance	CDR3nt	CDR3aa
NA	TRBJ1-5	TRBV28	12	NA	TGTGCCAGCATGGGCAGCAATCAGCCCCAGCATTTT	CASMGSNQPQHF
NA	TRBJ1-6	TRBV4-2	17	NA	TGTGCCAGCAGCCAAGAACTCGCAGGGGCTATAAGTTCACCCCTCCACTTT	CASSQELAGAISSPLHF
NA	TRBJ2-5	TRBV27	15	NA	TGTGCCAGCTCTCCCGACCCGGGGGACCAAGAGACCCAGTACTTC	CASSPDPGDQETQYF
TRBD2	TRBJ2-1	TRBV27	15	once	TGTGCCAGCAGTTTGAGCGGGAGCTCCTACAATGAGCAGTTCTTC	CASSLSGSSYNEQFF
TRBD1	TRBJ2-1	TRBV10-1	14	once	TGCGCCAGCAGTGAAGGGGGCCAGTACAATGAGCAGTTCTTC	CASSEGGQYNEQFF
NA	TRBJ2-5	TRBV10-1	15	NA	TGCGCCAGCAGTGAGGATTCTAGAGGGCAAGAGACCCAGTACTTC	CASSEDSRGQETQYF
TRBD1	TRBJ1-1	TRBV5-1	16	NA	TGCGCCAGCAGCCTGGTTAGCTGGACAGGCAGCACTGAAGCTTTCTTT	CASSLVSWTGSTEAFF
NA	TRBJ1-2	TRBV18	13	NA	TGTGCCAGCTCACCAACAGGGACCAGTGGCTACACCTTC	CASSPTGTSGYTF
NA	TRBJ2-5	TRBV28	16	once	TGTGCCAGCAGCCCCGGGGGGCCCAGGGGGCTCGAGACCCAGTACTTC	CASSPGGPRGLETQYF
NA	TRBJ1-3	TRBV4-1	14	NA	TGCGCCAGCAGCCCCCGGGGGGTCGGAAACACCATATATTTT	CASSPRGVGNTIYF
NA	TRBJ1-1	TRBV19	14	medium-sized	TGTGCCAGTAGCCTACAGGGCCGGAACACTGAAGCTTTCTTT	CASSLQGRNTEAFF
NA	TRBJ1-6	TRBV19	14	NA	TGTGCCAGTACCGAGACAGGCTATAATTCACCCCTCCACTTT	CASTETGYNSPLHF
NA	TRBJ2-3	TRBV5-1	12	NA	TGCGCCAGCAGCTTTAACACAGATACGCAGTATTTT	CASSFNTDTQYF
NA	TRBJ1-2	TRBV2	12	NA	TGTGCCAGCAGTCCGGGGTACTATGGCTACACCTTC	CASSPGYYGYTF
NA	TRBJ2-1	TRBV14	13	NA	TGTGCCAGCAGCCAAAAGTGGGCTTCGAGGCAGTTCTTC	CASSQKWASRQFF
NA	TRBJ2-7	TRBV5-1	15	once	TGCGCCAGCAGCTGGGGTCCAGGGGAGGGCTACGAGCAGTACTTC	CASSWGPGEGYEQYF
TRBD1	TRBJ2-2	TRBV11-3	14	NA	TGTGCCAGCAGGGGGACAGGGAACACCGGGGAGCTGTTTTTT	CASRGTGNTGELFF
NA	TRBJ2-2	TRBV29-1	13	NA	TGCAGCGTTGAAGCGGACAGCACCGGGGAGCTGTTTTTT	CSVEADSTGELFF
TRBD2	TRBJ2-3	TRBV10-2	17	NA	TGCGCCAGCAGTGAGCCGCATACTAGCGGGCGCACAGATACGCAGTATTTT	CASSEPHTSGRTDTQYF
TRBD1	TRBJ1-2	TRBV27	18	NA	TGTGCCAGCAGTTTAGGAGGGGGCCCCGGCGCCCTTAACTATGGCTACACCTTC	CASSLGGGPGALNYGYTF
TRBD1	TRBJ1-4	TRBV5-1	15	NA	TGCGCCAGCAGCCCGGAACAGGGGGGGAATGAAAAACTGTTTTTT	CASSPEQGGNEKLFF
TRBD1	TRBJ2-7	TRBV2	13	few	TGTGCCAGCAGCCGGACAGGGGCCTACGAGCAGTACTTC	CASSRTGAYEQYF
NA	TRBJ1-1	TRBV11-2	15	NA	TGTGCCAGCAGCGGCCCGGACAGCTTGAACACTGAAGCTTTCTTT	CASSGPDSLNTEAFF
NA	TRBJ1-1	TRBV27	11	once	TGTGCCAGCAGCAAGAACACTGAAGCTTTCTTT	CASSKNTEAFF
TRBD1	TRBJ1-4	TRBV6-5	15	NA	TGTGCCAGCCTCTTGTGGGACAGGGCAAATGAAAAACTGTTTTTT	CASLLWDRANEKLFF
TRBD1	TRBJ2-3	TRBV10-3	13	NA	TGTGCCTCTAGACAGGGAGTCACAGATACGCAGTATTTT	CASRQGVTDTQYF
NA	TRBJ1-5	TRBV30	15	NA	TGTGCCTGGAGTGTAGCGTCGGATAGCAATCAGCCCCAGCATTTT	CAWSVASDSNQPQHF
NA	TRBJ1-5	TRBV10-3	15	NA	TGTGCCATCAGTGAGTCGCAGGGCAGCAATCAGCCCCAGCATTTT	CAISESQGSNQPQHF
NA	TRBJ2-1	TRBV18	19	NA	TGTGCCAGCTCACCTCGGTTGAATACAGGGCGTAAGACACACAATGAGCAGTTCTTC	CASSPRLNTGRKTHNEQFF
TRBD1	TRBJ1-6	TRBV5-8	15	NA	TGTGCCAGCAGCCTAACCGGGACAGGGGGCTTCCAACTCCACTTT	CASSLTGTGGFQLHF
TRBD2	TRBJ2-1	TRBV18	16	NA	TGTGCCAGCTCACCACTAGAAGCGGGAGGGCCGAATGAGCAGTTCTTC	CASSPLEAGGPNEQFF
NA	TRBJ1-5	TRBV4-1	16	NA	TGCGCCAGCAGCCAAGATTCCGGGTTCAGCAATCAGCCCCAGCATTTT	CASSQDSGFSNQPQHF
NA	TRBJ1-2	TRBV23-1	13	NA	TGCGCCAGCAGTGGAAGGGGTGAGGATGGCTACACCTTC	CASSGRGEDGYTF
NA	TRBJ1-2	TRBV6-4	15	NA	TGTGCCAGCAGTGATGTCGGAGGGGTGGACTATGGCTACACCTTC	CASSDVGGVDYGYTF
NA	TRBJ1-3	TRBV19	13	NA	TGTGCCAGTAGTCCTGGGCCTGGAAACACCATATATTTT	CASSPGPGNTIYF
TRBD1	TRBJ1-1	TRBV24-1	21	NA	TGTGCCACCAGTGATGCTAAAGATAGGGCGTACAGGGGTATAAGCGAGTCCGAAGCTTTCTTT	CATSDAKDRAYRGISESEAFF
NA	TRBJ1-6	TRBV13	14	NA	TGTGCCAGCAGCCTTCGACAGACCAATTCACCCCTCCACTTT	CASSLRQTNSPLHF
TRBD1	TRBJ1-1	TRBV6-5	14	NA	TGTGCCAGCAGGAACACAGGGGTGGGCACTGAAGCTTTCTTT	CASRNTGVGTEAFF
NA	TRBJ1-1	TRBV9	14	once	TGTGCCAGCAGCGTTACAGTACAGGGCACTGAAGCTTTCTTT	CASSVTVQGTEAFF
NA	TRBJ2-5	TRBV3-1/TRBV3-2	14	NA	TGTGCCAGCAGCCCGATAACTAGCCTCGAGACCCAGTACTTC	CASSPITSLETQYF
NA	TRBJ2-7	TRBV11-2	13	NA	TGTGCCAGCAGCCTGGGACTTCCCTACGAGCAGTACTTC	CASSLGLPYEQYF
NA	TRBJ1-2	TRBV21-1	13	NA	TGTGCCAGCAGTCGGAGGAAGGGCTATGGCTACACCTTC	CASSRRKGYGYTF
TRBD1	TRBJ1-1	TRBV28	13	NA	TGTGCCAGCAGAACAGGGGCGAACACTGAAGCTTTCTTT	CASRTGANTEAFF
TRBD2	TRBJ2-1	TRBV12-3/TRBV12-4	13	few	TGTGCCAGCAGCCCGGGACTAGCGGGGGGGAAGTTCTTC	CASSPGLAGGKFF
TRBD1	TRBJ2-7	TRBV10-3	15	NA	TGTGCCATCAGTGTTGACAGGGGGTCGTTCTACGAGCAGTACTTC	CAISVDRGSFYEQYF
NA	TRBJ1-1	TRBV5-8	14	NA	TGTGCCAGCAGCCTCACGCGGATGAACACTGAAGCTTTCTTT	CASSLTRMNTEAFF
TRBD2	TRBJ2-7	TRBV30	14	NA	TGTGCCTGGGGCATCGGGAGGCTGGGAAACGAGCAGTACTTC	CAWGIGRLGNEQYF
TRBD1	TRBJ1-1	TRBV7-9	13	NA	TGTGCCAGCAGCTTGGGACAGGTCACTGAAGCTTTCTTT	CASSLGQVTEAFF
TRBD1	TRBJ1-2	TRBV29-1	11	NA	TGCAGCGTATCCCTGACAGGGGGCTACACCTTC	CSVSLTGGYTF
NA	TRBJ2-3	TRBV11-2	16	NA	TGTGCCAGCAGCTTAGTCCCTAGCCCCGGCACAGATACGCAGTATTTT	CASSLVPSPGTDTQYF
TRBD1	TRBJ1-2	TRBV19	17	NA	TGTGCCAGTAGTGTGACAAGTAGGGACAGCGAAAACTATGGCTACACCTTC	CASSVTSRDSENYGYTF
NA	TRBJ2-7	TRBV6-4	14	once	TGTGCCAGCAGTGTCCGACAGGAAGTGAACGAGCAGTACTTC	CASSVRQEVNEQYF
NA	TRBJ2-1	TRBV19	13	NA	TGTGCCAGCCTGGCGAGGGGGTACAATGAGCAGTTCTTC	CASLARGYNEQFF
TRBD1	TRBJ1-1	TRBV20-1	11	NA	TGCAGTGCTAGAGATGAGGGACAGGGAGTCTTT	CSARDEGQGVF